This TCR beta chain is from a study of cytomegalovirus exposure and HLA in healthy donors. Study in general: The Caucasian-associated ancestry cluster contained more than 75% of the roughly 390 genotyped donors. Study results and limitations: The dataset shows that most TCR sequences were rare, while some public TCRs occurred in many donors. Presence/absence analyses assumed roughly uniform sequencing depth across donors, which may not hold. The listing of 150 or so TCR beta chains classed them as cytomegalovirus-associated.

PCR involved 60 Vbeta and 13 Jbeta primers. Sequencing used immunoSEQ multiplex PCR; TCRdb keeps in-frame clones, though not all of them. The table lists about 160,000 clones, about 86% of them singletons. Points on this clone: The antigen is not known. Sequence at one end of the junction differs from germline and may be a read error.

The CDR3 is made up of 13 amino acids. Germline CDR1 reads SGHRS; CDR2 reads YFSETQ. This TCR derives from a woman aged 18-29 years in good health and CMV-seronegative. The specimen sequenced was PBMCs. The rearrangement joins TRBV5-1 to TRBJ2-5; maybe TRBD2 (5 bases). CDR3: CASSLDLQETQYF. The CDR3 DNA reads TGCGCCAGCAGTTTGGACTTACAAGAGACCCAGTACTTC.